The 21 T cell receptor beta chains reported below all come from one sample, sequenced in a study of T cells in Graves' hyperthyroidism and ophthalmopathy (dated by TCRdb to the late 2010s). The library was built by means of multiplex PCR. Sequencing was carried out with an Illumina HiSeq 2000. The TCR beta CDR3 regions were amplified from the RNA transcripts. The first round of RT-PCR for the TCR CDR3 was performed with the HTBI primer set and the Qiagen OneStep RT-PCR kit. The public reads were reanalyzed by TCRdb: fastp trimming at Q25, MiXCR alignment, in-frame beta chains only. All rows with the same CDR3 protein become a single entry with the most common DNA and genes. The sample table records some 740,000 distinct CDR3 sequences; 14% of these occur just once. Roughly 10% of the sample lies in the top ten. Sequencing input: blood. The receptors originated from a woman younger than 30 with Graves' hyperthyroidism.

This clonotype came up many times. The chain is built from TRBV18 and TRBJ2-1, with D possibly called TRBD1 or TRBD2 (6 bases each). V was cut by 3 bases and J by 12 bases, with 15 bases left in between. Germline V lookup: CDR1 KGHSH, CDR2 LQKENI. The CDR3 length is 13 residues. The CDR3 spells CASSPPGGRGQFF. For the CDR3, the DNA is TGTGCCAGCTCACCCCCCGGGGGCAGGGGGCAGTTCTTC. The variable domain in full, completed from reference TRBV18 and TRBJ2-1, reads NAGVMQNPRHLVRRRGQEARLRCSPMKGHSHVYWYRQLPEEGLKFMVYLQKENIIDESGMPKERFSAEFPKEGPSILRIQQVVRGDSAAYFCASSPPGGRGQFFGPGTRLTVL.

The chain carries TRBV11-3 and TRBJ2-7; 13 bases are a match to TRBD2. V was clipped by 7 bases and J by 3 bases; unmatched bases: 9. Germline lookup yields CDR1 SGHNT and CDR2 YENEEA. CDR3 size: 16 residues. The CDR3 loop reads CASIETGLAGYYEQYF. The CDR3 DNA sequence: TGTGCCAGCATCGAGACGGGACTAGCGGGATACTACGAGCAGTACTTC. Full variable domain (remainder filled in from reference TRBV11-3 and TRBJ2-7): EAGVVQSPRYKIIEKKQPVAFWCNPISGHNTLYWYLQNLGQGPELLIRYENEEAVDDSQLPKDRFSAERLKGVDSTLKIQPAELGDSAVYLCASIETGLAGYYEQYFGPGTRLTVT.

V is TRBV7-9 and J is TRBJ1-5, with D possibly TRBD1 on 6 matching bases. Germline assignment: CDR1 SEHNR and CDR2 FQNEAQ (reference sequence). This CDR3 is built from 15 residues. V lost 4 bases and J 6 bases, leaving 16 bases between the germline ends. CDR3 sequence (DNA): TGTGCCAGCAGCTCCAACAGGGAGTACGGTCAGCCCCAGCATTTT. It is translated as CASSSNREYGQPQHF. Variable domain in full (rest from reference TRBV7-9 and TRBJ1-5): DTGVSQNPRHKITKRGQNVTFRCDPISEHNRLYWYRQTLGQGPEFLTYFQNEAQLEKSRLLSDRFSAERPKGSFSTLEIQRTEQGDSAMYLCASSSNREYGQPQHFGDGTRLSIL.

The chain uses TRBV24-1 and TRBJ2-1; 10 nucleotides line up with TRBD2. The CDR3 loop spans 16 amino acids. Per germline, CDR1 KGHDR and CDR2 SFDVKD. V lost 0 bases to trimming and J lost 7 bases; unmatched junction nucleotides: 5. The CDR3 region has the DNA TGTGCCACCAGTGATTTGAGAATAGCGGGAGGAAATGAGCAGTTCTTC. Translation: CATSDLRIAGGNEQFF.

Many counts were recorded for this clonotype. V is TRBV3-1 and J is TRBJ2-5; D is possibly TRBD1 or TRBD2 (5 bases each). The ends were cut back, 4 bases at V and 3 bases at J, with 6 bases in the middle. CDR1 LGHDT and CDR2 YNNKEL come from the germline V gene (reference sequence). The CDR3 totals 12 residues. In DNA, the CDR3 is TGTGCCAGCAGCCGAGGGGAAGAGACCCAGTACTTC. It yields the protein CASSRGEETQYF.

The chain links TRBV19 to TRBJ2-7, with a weak D call TRBD1 (5 bases). CDR1 and CDR2 (germline): LNHDA, SQIVND (reference sequence). This CDR3 has 16 residues. The germline V and J ends were trimmed by 7 bases and 3 bases, with 22 bases remaining between them. This CDR3 is CASTVGFGQGIYEQYF. CDR3 in DNA: TGTGCCAGTACGGTGGGTTTCGGGCAGGGAATCTACGAGCAGTACTTC.

The genes are TRBV6-1 and TRBJ1-2; no clear D. Germline loops: CDR1 MNHNS, CDR2 SASEGT. Trimming removed 5 bases from V and 3 bases from J, with 10 bases in between. The CDR3 contains 13 residues. Here the CDR3 reads CASSPRPDYGYTF. The CDR3 coding sequence is TGTGCCAGCAGTCCCCGGCCGGACTATGGCTACACCTTC.

This clonotype was observed many times. V gene TRBV11-2 combines with J gene TRBJ1-1, with D possibly matching TRBD1 (6 bases). The CDR3 spans 13 residues. V was shortened by 1 base and J by 11 bases, with 14 bases between the two germline ends. The V gene's germline CDR1 is SGHAT and CDR2 FQNNGV. CDR3 nucleotides: TGTGCCAGCAGCTTAGCCGGGGGCAGCCCGGCTTTCTTT. This translates into CASSLAGGSPAFF.

In this sample, this clonotype turned up many times. V is TRBV7-2 and J is TRBJ2-2; 9 bases align to TRBD2. With V trimmed by 5 bases and J by 6 bases, 7 bases remained unmatched. This CDR3 comprises 15 residues. CDR1 SGHTA and CDR2 FQGNSA come from the germline V gene. CDR3 region: CASSLSAGGAGELFF. The CDR3 bases are TGTGCCAGCAGCCTGTCCGCGGGAGGGGCCGGGGAGCTGTTTTTT.

This clonotype was seen many times. The rearrangement uses TRBV20-1 and TRBJ2-7, with 9 bases matching TRBD1. Germline loops: CDR1 DFQATT, CDR2 SNEGSKA (reference sequence). The CDR3 is made up of 14 amino acids. V trimming: 3 bases; J trimming: 2 bases; junction bases outside the gene matches: 5. CDR3 bases: TGCAGTGCTAGCAGGGGACAGGGAACCTACGAGCAGTACTTC. Translation: CSASRGQGTYEQYF.

CDR3 DNA: TGCAGTGCTACCTCCACGGGCAGGGCCTACAATCAGCCCCAGCATTTT. Its translation: CSATSTGRAYNQPQHF. The chain couples TRBV20-1 to TRBJ1-5; D is possibly TRBD1 (5 bases). CDR1 is DFQATT and CDR2 is SNEGSKA in the germline V gene (reference sequence). V shed 4 bases and J shed 3 bases, with 19 bases lying between them. This CDR3 region has 16 residues.

The chain joins TRBV6-2 or TRBV6-3 to TRBJ1-2; the D gene is possibly TRBD1 (5 bases). Germline V gene data show CDR1 as MNHEY and CDR2 as SVGEGT. The CDR3 consists of 16 residues. Trimming removed 4 bases at V and 3 bases at J, with 18 bases between. The CDR3 DNA reads TGTGCCAGCAGTTTAGCTTATCGAGGGGCCGACTATGGCTACACCTTC. Its translation is CASSLAYRGADYGYTF.

This clonotype was seen a few times. A read error may account for a junction end that differs from germline. The genes are TRBV6-2 or TRBV6-3 and TRBJ2-5; TRBD1 agrees at 8 bases. The germline gives CDR1 MNHEY, CDR2 SVGEGT. CDR3 length equals 17 residues. CDR3 sequence (DNA): TGTGCCAGCAGTGCACAGGGGGGCGAGGCCGGACAAGAGACCCAGCACTTC. It specifies CASSAQGGEAGQETQHF.

This clonotype was counted many times. The rearrangement joins TRBV14 to TRBJ2-1, with TRBD2 matching over 11 bases. J gave up 4 bases and V 2 bases, and 10 bases lay outside the gene matches. The CDR3 contains 18 residues. The V gene's germline CDR1 is SGHDN and CDR2 FVKESK. The CDR3 loop is CASSQISKTSGVYNEQFF. In DNA form, the CDR3 reads TGTGCCAGCAGCCAAATATCGAAGACTAGCGGGGTATACAATGAGCAGTTCTTC.

This clonotype was detected only a few times. This may be a read error, as it is one base from a much larger clone. The chain joins TRBV28 to TRBJ2-7, with 8 positions matching TRBD2. Germline CDR1 reads MDHEN; CDR2 reads SYDVKM. The CDR3 sequence is 15 residues long. This CDR3 is CAGSREGLSNYEQYF. In DNA form, the CDR3 reads TGTGCCGGCAGCCGGGAGGGCCTGTCCAACTACGAGCAGTACTTC.

This clonotype has only a few counts. The chain links TRBV4-1 to TRBJ2-1; D tentatively reads TRBD1 or TRBD2 (5 bases each). Germline V gives CDR1 MGHRA, CDR2 YSYEKL. The CDR3 contains 16 residues. V was clipped by 1 base and J by 2 bases, with 12 bases between them. CDR3 region: CASSQAAGGTYNEQFF. The CDR3 nucleotides read TGCGCCAGCAGCCAAGCCGCTGGGGGAACCTACAATGAGCAGTTCTTC.

This clonotype was seen only a few times. V usage is TRBV6-2 or TRBV6-3 and J usage is TRBJ2-7; TRBD1 matches 8 bases. This CDR3 region has 15 residues. Germline V lookup: CDR1 MNHEY, CDR2 SVGEGT. J lost 2 bases, V lost 3 bases, and 6 bases had no gene match. CDR3 protein: CASSYSGTGPYEQYF. The CDR3 DNA is TGTGCCAGCAGTTATTCGGGGACAGGTCCCTACGAGCAGTACTTC.

The chain links TRBV2 to TRBJ2-4; 10 bases line up with TRBD1. Looked up from germline, CDR1 is SNHLY and CDR2 is FYNNEI. The CDR3 covers 14 residues. V lost 7 bases to trimming and J lost 9 bases; unmatched junction nucleotides: 9. This CDR3 reads CASTATGGARIQYF. In DNA form, the CDR3 reads TGTGCCAGCACCGCGACAGGGGGCGCGCGCATTCAGTACTTC.

Only a few counts were recorded for this clonotype. The rearrangement joins TRBV12-3 or TRBV12-4 to TRBJ1-5; unclear D gene. This CDR3 is 11 amino acids long. Trimming removed 7 bases at V and 9 bases at J, with 10 bases between. CDR3 DNA: TGTGCCAGCAAACGACGGGGGCCCCAGCATTTT. Protein product: CASKRRGPQHF.

This clonotype was found a few times. The V call is TRBV29-1, the J call TRBJ1-1; 8 positions agree with TRBD1. The length of the CDR3 is 14 residues. J lost 3 bases, V lost 2 bases, and 5 bases had no gene match. Germline V gene data show CDR1 as SQVTM and CDR2 as ANQGSEA. CDR3 DNA: TGCAGCGTTGAAAGGACAGGGAGCCACACTGAAGCTTTCTTT. Amino acid sequence: CSVERTGSHTEAFF.

V and J are TRBV27 and TRBJ1-5, with D possibly matching TRBD1 (5 bases). The germline CDR1 and CDR2 sequences are MNHEY and SMNVEV (reference sequence). Trimming cost V 6 bases and J 2 bases, with 14 bases left between them. This CDR3 comprises 15 residues. CDR3 sequence reads: CASSTGGSGNQPQHF. CDR3 bases: TGTGCCAGCAGCACAGGCGGTTCCGGCAATCAGCCCCAGCATTTT.